A single sample gave rise to the 22 T cell receptor beta chains below, sequenced in a study of blood T cell repertoires in COVID-19 (dated by TCRdb to 2018 to 2020). Libraries were built with the immunoSEQ multiplex PCR assay. In TCRdb, the immuneACCESS table is reduced to in-frame sequences with V and J assigned. These tables do not hold every clone; where another copy was compared, an unresolved V gene accounts for under half, and the others remain unexplained. Counted in this sample were around 94,000 clones; just under 85% of them appeared once. 3.4% of the sample is held by the ten biggest clonotypes. The sample comprised peripheral blood. These receptors were taken from a man aged 50 to 59 with acute or convalescent COVID-19.

This chain uses TRBV27 with TRBJ2-5; 8 positions match TRBD1. The germline V gene encodes CDR1 MNHEY and CDR2 SMNVEV (reference sequence). CDR3 length: 15 residues. Unmatched junction bases numbered 3, after V lost 3 bases and J lost 0 bases. DNA of the CDR3: TGTGCCAGCAGTTTGACAGGGGTTAACCAAGAGACCCAGTACTTC. Encoded protein: CASSLTGVNQETQYF.

There are a few counts of this clone. The chain uses TRBV6-2 or TRBV6-3 and TRBJ1-1; a weak D match, TRBD1 (5 bases). Germline V gives CDR1 MNHEY, CDR2 SVGEGT. V dropped 0 bases and J dropped 4 bases, with 9 bases sitting between them. The CDR3 has 14 amino acids. For the CDR3, the DNA is TGTGCCAGCAGTTACTCGCGCGGGGCCACTGAAGCTTTCTTT. This gives the protein CASSYSRGATEAFF.

The chain couples TRBV10-3 to TRBJ2-7; 9 positions match TRBD2. V lost 3 bases, J lost 7 bases, and 10 bases stayed unmatched. Germline lookup yields CDR1 ENHRY and CDR2 SYGVKD. The CDR3 is 15 residues long. The CDR3 DNA reads as TGTGCCATCAGTGATACATTAGCGGGAGCAAGAGAGCAGTACTTC. It is translated as CAISDTLAGAREQYF.

This clone is a singleton in its sample. The rearrangement joins TRBV24-1 to TRBJ1-2; no firm D call. The length of the CDR3 is 15 residues. Trimming left V 0 bases short and J 1 base short, with 8 bases between. CDR1 KGHDR and CDR2 SFDVKD come from the germline V gene. CDR3 sequence: CATSDLRGDNYGYTF. CDR3 nucleotides: TGTGCCACCAGTGATTTGCGCGGGGATAACTATGGCTACACCTTC.

The rearrangement uses TRBV6-5 and TRBJ1-1; D ambiguous. Trimming removed 7 bases at V and 1 base at J, with 10 bases between. This CDR3 comprises 13 residues. Germline CDR1 MNHEY, CDR2 SVGAGI. The CDR3 spells CASIGVRNTEAFF. The CDR3 DNA reads as TGTGCCAGCATCGGTGTCCGGAACACTGAAGCTTTCTTT.

Only one count was recorded for this clone. V usage is TRBV10-3 and J usage is TRBJ2-1; 14 bases align to TRBD2. Per the germline V gene, CDR1 is ENHRY and CDR2 is SYGVKD. The CDR3 covers 17 residues. Trimming at V came to 0 bases and at J to 10 bases, leaving 8 bases not matched to a gene. The CDR3 here is CAISESWTSGGPAEQFF. The CDR3, as DNA: TGTGCCATCAGTGAGTCGTGGACTAGCGGGGGGCCGGCGGAGCAGTTCTTC.

V and J are TRBV19 and TRBJ2-5; 9 nucleotides agree with TRBD2. With V trimmed by 3 bases and J by 1 base, 6 bases remained unmatched. The CDR3 covers 16 residues. In germline, CDR1 is LNHDA, CDR2 SQIVND (reference sequence). DNA for the CDR3: TGTGCCAGTAGTATCGCTAGCGGGGCCTCCCAAGAGACCCAGTACTTC. Its protein is CASSIASGASQETQYF.

This clone has only a few counts. The genes are TRBV6-2 or TRBV6-3 and TRBJ2-2; 10 bases are shared with TRBD1. Germline-derived CDR1 and CDR2 are MNHEY and SVGEGT. This CDR3 comprises 14 residues. V trimming: 4 bases; J trimming: 6 bases; junction bases outside the gene matches: 2. The CDR3 DNA reads as TGTGCCAGCAGTTCGACAGGGGGCTCCGGGGAGCTGTTTTTT. It specifies CASSSTGGSGELFF.

This sequence joins TRBV19 and TRBJ1-1; D gene ambiguous. This CDR3 has 15 residues. Germline V CDR1 and CDR2: LNHDA, SQIVND (reference sequence). V was shortened by 3 bases and J by 1 base, with 12 bases between the two germline ends. CDR3 amino acids: CASSITALPNTEAFF. The CDR3 bases are TGTGCCAGTAGTATTACAGCACTCCCGAACACTGAAGCTTTCTTT. Full variable domain (missing parts from reference TRBV19 and TRBJ1-1): DGGITQSPKYLFRKEGQNVTLSCEQNLNHDAMYWYRQDPGQGLRLIYYSQIVNDFQKGDIAEGYSVSREKKESFPLTVTSAQKNPTAFYLCASSITALPNTEAFFGQGTRLTVV.

The chain couples TRBV5-4 to TRBJ2-1; 8 bases are shared with TRBD1. Trimming at V came to 0 bases and at J to 9 bases, leaving 11 bases not matched to a gene. The CDR3 extends over 16 amino acids. Germline CDR1 is SGHNT and CDR2 is YYREEE (reference sequence). The CDR3 nucleotides read TGTGCCAGCAGCTTGGCCTTAGGACAGGGCAATGGTGAGCAGTTCTTC. Protein sequence: CASSLALGQGNGEQFF. The full variable domain, with the rest looked up from reference TRBV5-4 and TRBJ2-1, is ETGVTQSPTHLIKTRGQQVTLRCSSQSGHNTVSWYQQALGQGPQFIFQYYREEENGRGNFPPRFSGLQFPNYSSELNVNALELDDSALYLCASSLALGQGNGEQFFGPGTRLTVL.

V usage is TRBV30 and J usage is TRBJ2-7, with D hard to call. The CDR3 covers 12 residues. V was clipped by 0 bases and J by 2 bases, with 5 bases between them. Germline V gives CDR1 GTSNPN, CDR2 SVGIG (reference sequence). As DNA, the CDR3 is TGTGCCTGGAGTGTCGTCCCCTACGAGCAGTACTTC. This gives the protein CAWSVVPYEQYF.

The chain is built from TRBV10-3 and TRBJ1-2; 7 bases agree with TRBD1. Germline V gene data show CDR1 as ENHRY and CDR2 as SYGVKD. This CDR3 is built from 17 residues. V lost 0 bases to trimming and J lost 6 bases; unmatched junction nucleotides: 13. CDR3 bases: TGTGCCATCAGTGAGTCAAATAAACAGGGGCTCGGTCATGGCTACACCTTC. It specifies CAISESNKQGLGHGYTF.

The rearrangement uses TRBV5-6 and TRBJ2-7; 8 bases match TRBD2. Germline V gene lookup returns CDR1 SGHDT and CDR2 YYEEEE. This CDR3 is built from 18 residues. After removal of 1 base from V and 0 bases from J, the junction contained 12 bases not matched to a gene. The CDR3 protein is CASSLWFLGGTSSYEQYF. The CDR3 DNA is TGTGCCAGCAGCTTGTGGTTCCTGGGCGGGACTAGCTCCTACGAGCAGTACTTC.

This chain links TRBV3-1 (or the pseudogene TRBV3-2) with TRBJ1-2, with D possibly being TRBD1 (5 bases). V was cut by 0 bases and J by 5 bases, with 13 bases left in between. The CDR3 is 15 residues long. Germline CDR1 and CDR2: LGHDT and YNNKEL (reference sequence). DNA of the CDR3: TGTGCCAGCAGCCAAGATGGGGCGATGGGGTATGGCTACACCTTC. Protein: CASSQDGAMGYGYTF.

With respect to this clone: At one of its ends the junction is not consistent with the germline gene, which may arise from a read error. The chain recombines TRBV6-1 with TRBJ2-7; a weak D match, TRBD1 (7 bases). Germline CDR1 and CDR2: MNHNS and SASEGT. The CDR3 is 15 amino acids. The CDR3 sequence is CASSEAITDRVRGDF. In nucleotides, the CDR3 is TGTGCCAGCAGTGAAGCGATAACCGACAGGGTTCGCGGGGACTTC.

V gene TRBV19 combines with J gene TRBJ1-6; D is uncertain. The CDR3 has 15 residues. Germline CDR1 is LNHDA and CDR2 is SQIVND (reference sequence). V was pared by 5 bases and J by 8 bases, with 16 bases between. The CDR3 region has the DNA TGTGCCAGTAGTCCCGGGGAGCAGGACGATTCACCCCTCCACTTT. Its translation is CASSPGEQDDSPLHF.

The V gene is TRBV4-3, the J gene TRBJ1-1; D is unresolved. The CDR3 runs 16 residues. Trimming removed 0 bases from V and 1 base from J, with 12 bases in between. The germline V gene encodes CDR1 LGHNA and CDR2 YSLEER. Here the CDR3 DNA reads TGCGCCAGCAGCCAAGACGTGATAGCGAGGAACACTGAAGCTTTCTTT. Protein: CASSQDVIARNTEAFF.

V gene TRBV5-1 combines with J gene TRBJ2-5, with TRBD1 matching over 9 bases. From germline, CDR1 is SGHRS and CDR2 YFSETQ. The CDR3 length is 15 residues. V shed 4 bases, J shed 5 bases, and the junction held 9 bases outside the gene matches. The DNA of the CDR3 is TGCGCCAGCAGCAGAGGGGGACAGGGCGTCGAGACCCAGTACTTC. Translation gives CASSRGGQGVETQYF.

The J gene is TRBJ2-5, the V gene TRBV7-2; D is possibly TRBD2 (6 bases). Trimming took off 5 bases at V and 4 bases at J, with 17 bases between the two ends. CDR1 and CDR2 (germline): SGHTA, FQGNSA. This CDR3 is 15 amino acids long. In DNA form, the CDR3 reads TGTGCCAGCAGCCCGGAGGGATTAGGGAGAGAGACCCAGTACTTC. It yields the protein CASSPEGLGRETQYF.

This clone was detected a few times. This rearrangement joins TRBV9 to TRBJ2-2, with D possibly matching TRBD2 (5 bases). Germline V CDR1 and CDR2: SGDLS, YYNGEE. The CDR3 spans 17 residues. V lost 4 bases and J lost 4, with 20 bases in between. Here the CDR3 reads CASSPLRGWKGTGELFF. CDR3 sequence (DNA): TGTGCCAGCAGCCCCCTCAGAGGGTGGAAAGGCACCGGGGAGCTGTTTTTT.

This clone appeared once. This sequence joins TRBV28 and TRBJ1-6; TRBD1 might be the D (5 bases). Germline V CDR1 and CDR2: MDHEN, SYDVKM. This CDR3 spans 18 amino acids. Trimming stripped 3 bases from V and 0 bases from J, with 15 bases between. CDR3 protein: CASSFSPGGSSYNSPLHF. CDR3 coding DNA: TGTGCCAGCAGTTTCTCCCCCGGGGGGAGCTCCTATAATTCACCCCTCCACTTT.

The chain carries TRBV7-8 and TRBJ2-7, with TRBD1 matching 12 bases. V shed 4 bases, J shed 6 bases, and the junction held 4 bases outside the gene matches. Germline V gene lookup returns CDR1 SGHVS and CDR2 FQNEAQ. The CDR3 sequence is 14 residues long. The CDR3 here is CASSWGDRGPEQYF. CDR3 coding DNA: TGTGCCAGCAGCTGGGGGGACAGGGGGCCCGAGCAGTACTTC.